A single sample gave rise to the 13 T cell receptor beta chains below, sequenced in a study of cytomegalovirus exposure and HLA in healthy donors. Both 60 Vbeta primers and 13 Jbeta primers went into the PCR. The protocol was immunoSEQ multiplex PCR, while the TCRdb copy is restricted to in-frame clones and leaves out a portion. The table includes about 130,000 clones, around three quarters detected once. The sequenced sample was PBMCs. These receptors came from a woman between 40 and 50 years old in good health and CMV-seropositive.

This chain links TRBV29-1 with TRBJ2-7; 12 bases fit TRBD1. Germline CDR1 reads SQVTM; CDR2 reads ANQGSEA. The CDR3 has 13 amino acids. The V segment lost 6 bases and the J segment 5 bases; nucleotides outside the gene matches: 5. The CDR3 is CSVSGTGGNEQYF. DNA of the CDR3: TGCAGCGTCTCCGGGACAGGGGGCAACGAGCAGTACTTC.

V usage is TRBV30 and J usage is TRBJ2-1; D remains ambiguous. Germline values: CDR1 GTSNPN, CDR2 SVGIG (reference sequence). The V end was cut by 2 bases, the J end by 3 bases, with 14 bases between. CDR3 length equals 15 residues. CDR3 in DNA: TGTGCCTGGAGTAGTGGTGGGCACCGCTACAATGAGCAGTTCTTC. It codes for CAWSSGGHRYNEQFF.

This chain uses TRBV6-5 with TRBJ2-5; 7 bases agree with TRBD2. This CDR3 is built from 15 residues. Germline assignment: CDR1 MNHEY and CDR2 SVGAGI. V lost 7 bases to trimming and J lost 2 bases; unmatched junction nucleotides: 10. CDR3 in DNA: TGTGCCAGCAAAAGGAGCGGGAATACGCAAGAGACCCAGTACTTC. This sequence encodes CASKRSGNTQETQYF.

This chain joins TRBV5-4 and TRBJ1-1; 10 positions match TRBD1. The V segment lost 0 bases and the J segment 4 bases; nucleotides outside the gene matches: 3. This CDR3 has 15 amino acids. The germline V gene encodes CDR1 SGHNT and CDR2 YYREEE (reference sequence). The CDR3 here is CASSLVRQGATEAFF. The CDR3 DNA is TGTGCCAGCAGCTTGGTAAGACAGGGGGCCACTGAAGCTTTCTTT.

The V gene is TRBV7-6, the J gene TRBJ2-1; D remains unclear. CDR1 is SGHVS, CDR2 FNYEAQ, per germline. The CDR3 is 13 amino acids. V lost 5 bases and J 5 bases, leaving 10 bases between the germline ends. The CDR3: CASSLSRNNEQFF. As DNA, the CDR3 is TGTGCCAGCAGCCTTAGTAGAAACAATGAGCAGTTCTTC.

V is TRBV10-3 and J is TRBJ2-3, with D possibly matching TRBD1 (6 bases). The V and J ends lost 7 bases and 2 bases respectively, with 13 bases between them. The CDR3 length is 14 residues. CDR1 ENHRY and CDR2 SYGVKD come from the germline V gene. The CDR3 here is CAITGGQNTDTQYF. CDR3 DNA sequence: TGTGCCATCACCGGAGGACAGAACACAGATACGCAGTATTTT.

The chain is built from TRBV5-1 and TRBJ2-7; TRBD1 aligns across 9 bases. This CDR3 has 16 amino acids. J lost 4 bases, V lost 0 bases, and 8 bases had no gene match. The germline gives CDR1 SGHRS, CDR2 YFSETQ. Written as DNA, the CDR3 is TGCGCCAGCAGCTTGGCCGGGGGACAGGGAACGTACGAGCAGTACTTC. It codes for CASSLAGGQGTYEQYF.

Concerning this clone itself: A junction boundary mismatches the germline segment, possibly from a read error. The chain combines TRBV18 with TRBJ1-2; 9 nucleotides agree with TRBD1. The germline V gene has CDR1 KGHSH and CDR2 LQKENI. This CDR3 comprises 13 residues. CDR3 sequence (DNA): TGTGCCAGCTCCCTAACCGGGACAGGGACCCTTTTCTTC. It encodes CASSLTGTGTLFF.

CDR3 region: CASSLILDTQYF. In nucleotides, the CDR3 is TGTGCCAGCAGCCTGATACTGGATACGCAGTATTTT. The V and J genes are TRBV7-6 and TRBJ2-3; D is unclear. V was cut by 5 bases and J by 6 bases, with 9 bases left in between. CDR1 and CDR2 (germline): SGHVS, FNYEAQ. CDR3 length equals 12 residues.

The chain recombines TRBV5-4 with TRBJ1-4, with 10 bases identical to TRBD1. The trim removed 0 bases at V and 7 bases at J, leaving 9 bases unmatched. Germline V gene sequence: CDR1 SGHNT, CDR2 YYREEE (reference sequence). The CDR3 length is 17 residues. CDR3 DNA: TGTGCCAGCAGCTTGGATTCGCGACAGGGGGCAAGTGAAAAACTGTTTTTT. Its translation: CASSLDSRQGASEKLFF.

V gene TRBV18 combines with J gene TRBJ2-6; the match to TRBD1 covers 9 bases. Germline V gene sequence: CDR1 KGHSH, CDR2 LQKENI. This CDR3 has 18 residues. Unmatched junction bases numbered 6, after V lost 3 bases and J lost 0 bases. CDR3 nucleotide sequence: TGTGCCAGCTCACCCAGGACAGGGGATCCCTCTGGGGCCAACGTCCTGACTTTC. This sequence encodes CASSPRTGDPSGANVLTF.

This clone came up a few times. The CDR3 DNA reads TGTGCCAGCACTATGGACATCCAAAGGGGAAACACCATATATTTT. It is translated as CASTMDIQRGNTIYF. The rearrangement links TRBV2 to TRBJ1-3; possible D gene TRBD1, 5 bases. V gave up 7 bases and J gave up 4 bases, with 17 bases separating them. The germline gives CDR1 SNHLY, CDR2 FYNNEI. The CDR3 extends over 15 amino acids.

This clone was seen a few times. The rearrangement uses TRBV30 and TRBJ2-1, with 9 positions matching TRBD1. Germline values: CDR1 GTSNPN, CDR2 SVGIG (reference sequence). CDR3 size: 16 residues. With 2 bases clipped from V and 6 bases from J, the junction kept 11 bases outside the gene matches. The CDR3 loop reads CAWSFTGGGLVNEQFF. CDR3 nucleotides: TGTGCCTGGAGTTTTACAGGGGGCGGACTAGTCAATGAGCAGTTCTTC. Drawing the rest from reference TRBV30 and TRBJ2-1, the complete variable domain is SQTIHQWPATLVQPVGSPLSLECTVEGTSNPNLYWYRQAAGRGLQLLFYSVGIGQISSEVPQNLSASRPQDRQFILSSKKLLLSDSGFYLCAWSFTGGGLVNEQFFGPGTRLTVL.